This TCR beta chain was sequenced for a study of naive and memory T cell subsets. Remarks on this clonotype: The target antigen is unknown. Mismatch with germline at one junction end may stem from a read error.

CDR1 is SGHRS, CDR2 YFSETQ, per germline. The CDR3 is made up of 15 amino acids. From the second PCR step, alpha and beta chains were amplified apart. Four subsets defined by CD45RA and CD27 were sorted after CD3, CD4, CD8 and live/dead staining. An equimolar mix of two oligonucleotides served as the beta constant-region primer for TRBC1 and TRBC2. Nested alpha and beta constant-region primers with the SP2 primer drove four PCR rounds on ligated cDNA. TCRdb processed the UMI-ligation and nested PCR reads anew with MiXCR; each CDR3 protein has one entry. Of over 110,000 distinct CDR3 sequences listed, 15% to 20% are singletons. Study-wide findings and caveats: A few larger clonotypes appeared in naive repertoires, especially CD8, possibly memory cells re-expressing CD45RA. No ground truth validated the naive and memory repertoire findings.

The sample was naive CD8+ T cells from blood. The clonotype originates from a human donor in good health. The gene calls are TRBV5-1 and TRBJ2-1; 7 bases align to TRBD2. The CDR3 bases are TGTGCCAGCAGCTTAGCGCGGGGGTCCTACAATGAGCAGTTCTTC. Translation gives CASSLARGSYNEQFF.